The 32 T cell receptor beta chains given below trace back to one sample, sequenced in a study of cytomegalovirus exposure and HLA in healthy donors (dated by TCRdb to 2016 to 2017). To prepare the library, the immunoSEQ multiplex PCR assay was applied. For the multiplex PCR, a mixture combining 60 forward primers for TCR Vbeta segments and 13 reverse primers for TCR Jbeta segments was used. TCRdb holds this immuneACCESS table with in-frame rearrangements only. Some clones are missing; in checked studies, unresolved V genes explain under half, and the rest has no known cause. The table for this sample lists around 130,000 clones; 65% to 80% of them were counted only once. 1.5% to 2% of the sample belongs to the ten largest clones. Sequenced sample: PBMCs. The receptor set was obtained from a woman younger than 45 in good health and CMV-seronegative.

The chain links TRBV27 to TRBJ2-1; 7 bases agree with TRBD2. The germline V gene has CDR1 MNHEY and CDR2 SMNVEV (reference sequence). The CDR3 has 21 residues. The junction had 27 bases not matched to a gene; V was cut back by 3 bases and J by 7 bases. The CDR3 sequence is CASSFGGRGLTSSLRANEQFF. The DNA for the CDR3 is TGTGCCAGCAGTTTTGGTGGGAGGGGACTAACCTCTAGCCTGAGGGCGAATGAGCAGTTCTTC.

The V gene is TRBV7-9, the J gene TRBJ1-4; maybe TRBD1 (5 bases). Trimming removed 3 bases from V and 4 bases from J, with 9 bases in between. Germline lookup yields CDR1 SEHNR and CDR2 FQNEAQ (reference sequence). This CDR3 has 14 amino acids. This CDR3 reads CASSFGQGNEKLFF. CDR3 DNA sequence: TGTGCCAGCAGCTTCGGCCAGGGTAATGAAAAACTGTTTTTT.

The chain uses TRBV2 and TRBJ1-3, with unresolved D. The germline CDR1 and CDR2 sequences are SNHLY and FYNNEI. The germline V and J ends were trimmed by 6 bases and 0 bases, with 9 bases remaining between them. There are 14 residues in the CDR3. CDR3 region: CASRDWSSGNTIYF. The CDR3 nucleotides read TGTGCCAGCAGGGACTGGAGCTCTGGAAACACCATATATTTT. Together with reference TRBV2 and TRBJ1-3, the CDR3 gives the full variable domain: EPEVTQTPSHQVTQMGQEVILRCVPISNHLYFYWYRQILGQKVEFLVSFYNNEISEKSEIFDDQFSVERPDGSNFTLKIRSTKLEDSAMYFCASRDWSSGNTIYFGEGSWLTVV.

This chain uses TRBV10-3 with TRBJ2-1, with TRBD2 matching over 12 bases. The V gene's germline CDR1 is ENHRY and CDR2 SYGVKD. The CDR3 is 15 amino acids. The V gene end was trimmed by 8 bases and the J gene end by 7 bases; junction bases not matched to a gene: 9. CDR3 DNA: TGTGCCATCCTAGCGACTAGCGGGAGTAAGAATGAGCAGTTCTTC. It is translated as CAILATSGSKNEQFF.

The chain links TRBV12-5 to TRBJ2-7; TRBD1 matches at 8 bases. The CDR3 is 15 amino acids. J gave up 1 base and V 6 bases, and 8 bases lay outside the gene matches. Germline V gives CDR1 LGHNT, CDR2 FRNRAP. The CDR3 DNA follows: TGTGCTAGTGGATACGACAGGGGTAGGTCCTACGAGCAGTACGTC. Its translation: CASGYDRGRSYEQYV.

This rearrangement joins TRBV7-9 to TRBJ2-7; TRBD1 matches 8 bases. The CDR3 runs to 17 residues. Germline V gene lookup returns CDR1 SEHNR and CDR2 FQNEAQ (reference sequence). Trimming removed 2 bases from V and 4 bases from J; junction bases left unmatched: 13. The CDR3 nucleotides are TGTGCCAGCAGCTTACCCGACCATGCACAGGGGGGATACGAGCAGTACTTC. It specifies CASSLPDHAQGGYEQYF.

Turning to this clone: Additional DNA sequences in this sample encode the identical CDR3. The chain combines TRBV6-5 with TRBJ2-7, with D perhaps TRBD2 (5 bases). CDR1 and CDR2 (germline): MNHEY, SVGAGI. V shed 5 bases and J shed 0 bases, with 11 bases lying between them. The CDR3 contains 14 residues. CDR3 loop: CASSGRGSSYEQYF. CDR3 DNA: TGTGCCAGCAGTGGTCGGGGTTCCTCCTACGAGCAGTACTTC.

This chain links TRBV5-5 with TRBJ1-4; D gene ambiguous. This CDR3 contains 16 residues. Per the germline V gene, CDR1 is SGHKS and CDR2 is YYEKEE (reference sequence). Trimming pared 4 bases from V and 0 bases from J, leaving 13 bases between. Written as DNA, the CDR3 is TGTGCCAGCAGCCAAACTTCTAGCGCAACTAATGAAAAACTGTTTTTT. This codes for CASSQTSSATNEKLFF.

This rearrangement joins TRBV27 to TRBJ1-2; the D gene is possibly TRBD1 (6 bases). The V and J ends lost 10 bases and 6 bases respectively, with 15 bases between them. The V gene's germline CDR1 is MNHEY and CDR2 SMNVEV (reference sequence). The CDR3 length is 12 residues. The DNA for the CDR3 is TGTGCCATCAAAGGGGGGGATCATGGCTACACCTTC. Amino acids: CAIKGGDHGYTF.

This chain links TRBV5-8 with TRBJ1-1, with no clear D. CDR1 and CDR2 from the germline V gene are SGHTS and YDEGEE. This CDR3 is 14 amino acids long. Deletions cut 2 bases from V and 4 bases from J, with 12 bases between. CDR3 sequence: CASSFLAFGTEAFF. In DNA form, the CDR3 reads TGTGCCAGCAGCTTCCTGGCTTTTGGCACTGAAGCTTTCTTT.

This clone has just a few counts. The rearrangement uses TRBV7-6 and TRBJ1-3; possible D gene TRBD1, 5 bases. V was shortened by 2 bases and J by 3 bases, with 5 bases between the two germline ends. CDR1 is SGHVS and CDR2 is FNYEAQ in the germline V gene. The CDR3 has 13 residues. The DNA for the CDR3 is TGTGCCAGCAGCTTACAGGGTGGAAACACCATATATTTT. Its protein product is CASSLQGGNTIYF.

This sequence joins TRBV7-2 and TRBJ1-2; D is ambiguous. The ends were cut back, 0 bases at V and 7 bases at J, with 15 bases in the middle. The CDR3 is 15 residues long. Germline assignment: CDR1 SGHTA and CDR2 FQGNSA. CDR3 in amino acids: CASSLAYPRGTGYTF. CDR3 bases: TGTGCCAGCAGCTTAGCATATCCTCGGGGTACTGGCTACACCTTC. Full variable domain (outside the CDR3, taken from reference TRBV7-2 and TRBJ1-2): GAGVSQSPSNKVTEKGKDVELRCDPISGHTALYWYRQSLGQGLEFLIYFQGNSAPDKSGLPSDRFSAERTGGSVSTLTIQRTQQEDSAVYLCASSLAYPRGTGYTFGSGTRLTVV.

The chain is built from TRBV29-1 and TRBJ1-1; TRBD1 aligns across 11 bases. V was pared by 4 bases and J by 4 bases, with 5 bases of the junction left unmatched. The germline CDR1 and CDR2 sequences are SQVTM and ANQGSEA. CDR3 length: 14 amino acids. This CDR3 is CSVAPGQGGTEAFF. The DNA of the CDR3 is TGCAGCGTTGCCCCGGGACAGGGGGGCACTGAAGCTTTCTTT.

The genes are TRBV5-1 and TRBJ1-6, with D possibly being TRBD1 (5 bases). The CDR3 length is 15 residues. The germline gives CDR1 SGHRS, CDR2 YFSETQ. V was cut by 5 bases and J by 4 bases, with 13 bases left in between. The CDR3 here is CASSSDSLYNSPLHF. In DNA form, the CDR3 reads TGCGCCAGCAGTTCCGACAGCCTATATAATTCACCCCTCCACTTT.

V usage is TRBV6-1 and J usage is TRBJ1-5, with D perhaps matching TRBD1 (6 bases). V was clipped by 7 bases and J by 5 bases, with 12 bases between them. The CDR3 has 13 residues. Germline CDR1 reads MNHNS; CDR2 reads SASEGT. The CDR3 DNA follows: TGTGCCAGCACCTGGACAGCTTATCAGCCCCAGCATTTT. Its protein product is CASTWTAYQPQHF.

This clone was seen more than once but under ten times. The rearrangement uses TRBV14 and TRBJ1-1, with 9 bases fitting TRBD1. The germline V gene encodes CDR1 SGHDN and CDR2 FVKESK. The CDR3 is made up of 14 amino acids. V gave up 5 bases and J gave up 6 bases; unmatched junction bases: 7. CDR3 loop: CASSDRTGVAEAFF. The CDR3 nucleotides are TGTGCCAGCAGCGACCGGACAGGGGTGGCTGAAGCTTTCTTT. Filled out from reference TRBV14 and TRBJ1-1, the complete variable domain reads EAGVTQFPSHSVIEKGQTVTLRCDPISGHDNLYWYRRVMGKEIKFLLHFVKESKQDESGMPNNRFLAERTGGTYSTLKVQPAELEDSGVYFCASSDRTGVAEAFFGQGTRLTVV.

This chain connects TRBV28 to TRBJ2-3; the D gene is possibly TRBD1 (6 bases). Germline CDR1 MDHEN, CDR2 SYDVKM. The CDR3 has 15 amino acids. The V end lost 7 bases, the J end lost 1 base, and 15 bases lay between the germline ends. CDR3 sequence reads: CASKRGQPGTDTQYF. In nucleotides, the CDR3 is TGTGCCAGCAAACGGGGACAACCCGGCACAGATACGCAGTATTTT. Together with reference TRBV28 and TRBJ2-3, the CDR3 gives the full variable domain: DVKVTQSSRYLVKRTGEKVFLECVQDMDHENMFWYRQDPGLGLRLIYFSYDVKMKEKGDIPEGYSVSREKKERFSLILESASTNQTSMYLCASKRGQPGTDTQYFGPGTRLTVL.

The V and J genes are TRBV5-1 and TRBJ2-5; no reliable D call. Germline values: CDR1 SGHRS, CDR2 YFSETQ. Trimming shortened V by 1 base and J by 4 bases, and 14 bases separated the two germline ends. This CDR3 contains 15 residues. The CDR3 DNA sequence: TGCGCCAGCAGCTTGAAGCCCCAAACCCCAGAGACCCAGTACTTC. This sequence encodes CASSLKPQTPETQYF.

Only a few counts were recorded for this clone. The V and J genes are TRBV2 and TRBJ1-2; 8 positions agree with TRBD1. The J segment lost 5 bases and the V segment lost 5 bases, leaving 7 bases of the junction unmatched. Germline V CDR1 and CDR2: SNHLY, FYNNEI. The CDR3 runs 14 residues. The DNA for the CDR3 is TGTGCCAGCAGTTATCAGGGGGCTGGATATGGCTACACCTTC. Translating gives CASSYQGAGYGYTF.

V usage is TRBV5-1 and J usage is TRBJ2-7; no clear D. The CDR3 runs 14 residues. The germline V gene has CDR1 SGHRS and CDR2 YFSETQ. Trimming took off 4 bases at V and 4 bases at J, with 15 bases between the two ends. The CDR3 nucleotides read TGCGCCAGCAGCCCAGAGGCACAAAATTACGAGCAGTACTTC. Translating gives CASSPEAQNYEQYF.

In DNA, the CDR3 is TGTGCCATCAGTTTTGACAGGGGCGAGCAGTTCTTC. Its protein product is CAISFDRGEQFF. The chain employs TRBV10-3 and TRBJ2-1, with 8 nucleotides matching TRBD1. The CDR3 contains 12 residues. Germline values: CDR1 ENHRY, CDR2 SYGVKD. The junction had 4 bases not matched to a gene; V was cut back by 5 bases and J by 10 bases.

V gene TRBV7-9 combines with J gene TRBJ2-6, with D unclear. CDR3 size: 13 residues. Germline assignment: CDR1 SEHNR and CDR2 FQNEAQ (reference sequence). The V gene lost 4 bases and the J gene lost 7 bases, with 8 bases spanning the gap. The CDR3, as DNA: TGTGCCAGCAGCTATACTAATGCCAACGTCCTGACTTTC. Translated: CASSYTNANVLTF.

The chain is built from TRBV28 and TRBJ2-7; 7 bases are a match to TRBD2. V lost 8 bases and J lost 4; bases outside the gene matches: 8. The CDR3 runs to 13 residues. Per germline, CDR1 MDHEN and CDR2 SYDVKM. In nucleotides, the CDR3 is TGTGCCAGCCTCCCGGGGAGGGGATACGAGCAGTACTTC. It is translated as CASLPGRGYEQYF.

This chain joins TRBV25-1 and TRBJ2-5; possibly TRBD1 for D (6 bases). The germline CDR1 and CDR2 sequences are MGHDK and SYGVNS. V was cut by 4 bases and J by 4 bases, with 10 bases left in between. This CDR3 comprises 13 residues. DNA for the CDR3: TGTGCCAGCAGTGGGTTCAGGGGAGAGACCCAGTACTTC. It codes for CASSGFRGETQYF.

The J gene is TRBJ1-5, the V gene TRBV28; 11 nucleotides match TRBD1. The CDR3 runs to 16 residues. Germline values: CDR1 MDHEN, CDR2 SYDVKM. The V gene end was trimmed by 5 bases and the J gene end by 3 bases; junction bases not matched to a gene: 6. CDR3 nucleotide sequence: TGTGCCAGCAGTCCAGGGACAGGGGGGATCAATCAGCCCCAGCATTTT. The encoded protein is CASSPGTGGINQPQHF.

The genes are TRBV6-4 and TRBJ2-2; D possibly corresponds to TRBD1 (5 bases). The germline V gene encodes CDR1 MRHNA and CDR2 SNTAGT. V was cut by 5 bases and J by 1 base, with 8 bases left in between. The CDR3 contains 14 residues. For the CDR3, the DNA is TGTGCCAGCAGTCTCCAGGGGAACACCGGGGAGCTGTTTTTT. Residues: CASSLQGNTGELFF.

The genes are TRBV7-9 and TRBJ2-2, with D uncertain. CDR3 length equals 16 residues. Germline CDR1 is SEHNR and CDR2 is FQNEAQ (reference sequence). Trimming took 7 bases from V and 4 from J, leaving 19 bases between them. The CDR3 DNA is TGTGCCAGCACATATTCCACAAACTATTTCACCGGGGAGCTGTTTTTT. Protein product: CASTYSTNYFTGELFF.

The V gene is TRBV4-2, the J gene TRBJ2-5; 9 bases match TRBD2. There are 17 residues in the CDR3. Germline V gene lookup returns CDR1 LGHNA and CDR2 YNFKEQ. Trimming at V came to 2 bases and at J to 4 bases, leaving 11 bases not matched to a gene. CDR3 loop: CASSQMGASGGIETQYF. CDR3 nucleotides: TGTGCCAGCAGCCAAATGGGGGCCAGCGGGGGGATAGAGACCCAGTACTTC.

V is TRBV2 and J is TRBJ2-7, with a weak D call TRBD2 (6 bases). Trimming left V 8 bases short and J 2 bases short, with 13 bases between. The CDR3 has 13 residues. Germline V gene data show CDR1 as SNHLY and CDR2 as FYNNEI. Here the CDR3 DNA reads TGTGCCAGCCGGATTGGGGGGACCTACGAGCAGTACGTC. Translation gives CASRIGGTYEQYV.

J is TRBJ2-1 and V is TRBV4-1; 7 bases match TRBD2. Looked up from germline, CDR1 is MGHRA and CDR2 is YSYEKL. Trimming removed 3 bases from V and 4 bases from J; junction bases left unmatched: 9. The CDR3 runs 16 residues. CDR3 DNA sequence: TGCGCCAGCAGCCACTTCTGGGGGGAGGGATACAATGAGCAGTTCTTC. It translates to CASSHFWGEGYNEQFF.

V usage is TRBV19 and J usage is TRBJ2-2; possible D gene TRBD2, 6 bases. The CDR3 runs to 17 residues. V was shortened by 7 bases and J by 6 bases, with 24 bases between the two germline ends. Germline V gene sequence: CDR1 LNHDA, CDR2 SQIVND (reference sequence). This chain's CDR3 is CASTKVSARGAPGELFF. CDR3 sequence (DNA): TGTGCCAGTACCAAAGTTTCGGCGCGGGGAGCCCCCGGGGAGCTGTTTTTT.

V and J are TRBV14 and TRBJ2-1; D is uncertain. The germline V and J ends were trimmed by 0 bases and 9 bases, with 15 bases remaining between them. This CDR3 is built from 15 residues. Germline CDR1 is SGHDN and CDR2 is FVKESK. In DNA, the CDR3 is TGTGCCAGCAGCCAAGATGTGAGGTTGGTGGGTGAGCAGTTCTTC. Protein sequence: CASSQDVRLVGEQFF. Full variable domain (remainder filled in from reference TRBV14 and TRBJ2-1): EAGVTQFPSHSVIEKGQTVTLRCDPISGHDNLYWYRRVMGKEIKFLLHFVKESKQDESGMPNNRFLAERTGGTYSTLKVQPAELEDSGVYFCASSQDVRLVGEQFFGPGTRLTVL.